This entry lists 30 T cell receptor beta chains sequenced from one sample in a study of cytomegalovirus exposure and HLA in healthy donors. Amplification used 60 Vbeta primers and 13 Jbeta primers. Sequenced by immunoSEQ multiplex PCR; TCRdb stores in-frame clones only, minus some. The listing contains more than 100,000 clones. The sample consisted of PBMCs. These receptors originate from a man between 40 and 49 years old in good health and CMV-seronegative.

This chain links TRBV5-4 with TRBJ1-2; TRBD1 might be the D (5 bases). The V end lost 4 bases, the J end lost 5 bases, and 12 bases lay between the germline ends. This CDR3 is built from 13 residues. Germline lookup yields CDR1 SGHNT and CDR2 YYREEE (reference sequence). The CDR3 coding sequence is TGTGCCAGCAGCCGGCGGGGGGGATATGGCTACACCTTC. Its translation is CASSRRGGYGYTF.

The chain is built from TRBV10-3 and TRBJ2-7; 7 bases fit TRBD2. The CDR3 consists of 16 residues. The junction had 8 bases not matched to a gene; V was cut back by 3 bases and J by 0 bases. Germline loops: CDR1 ENHRY, CDR2 SYGVKD. The CDR3 sequence: CAISDLVAGDSYEQYF. The CDR3 DNA follows: TGTGCCATCAGTGATCTGGTAGCGGGTGACTCCTACGAGCAGTACTTC.

The V gene is TRBV7-2, the J gene TRBJ1-2, with 7 bases identical to TRBD1. The trim removed 5 bases at V and 7 bases at J, leaving 7 bases unmatched. Germline lookup yields CDR1 SGHTA and CDR2 FQGNSA. The CDR3 is 13 residues long. The CDR3 here is CASSSYRGGGYTF. CDR3 sequence (DNA): TGTGCCAGCAGCAGTTACAGGGGAGGTGGCTACACCTTC. Supplemented by reference TRBV7-2 and TRBJ1-2, the full variable domain reads GAGVSQSPSNKVTEKGKDVELRCDPISGHTALYWYRQSLGQGLEFLIYFQGNSAPDKSGLPSDRFSAERTGGSVSTLTIQRTQQEDSAVYLCASSSYRGGGYTFGSGTRLTVV.

On this clone: Other DNA sequences in this specimen translate into the identical CDR3. This chain uses TRBV4-3 with TRBJ2-7; perhaps TRBD2 as D (6 bases). CDR1 LGHNA and CDR2 YSLEER come from the germline V gene. This CDR3 comprises 14 residues. Deletions cut 0 bases from V and 5 bases from J, with 11 bases between. The CDR3 loop reads CASSQETGANEQYF. The CDR3 DNA reads TGCGCCAGCAGCCAAGAGACGGGAGCTAACGAGCAGTACTTC.

The J gene is TRBJ1-1, the V gene TRBV19; D remains ambiguous. This CDR3 comprises 12 residues. Germline V gene data show CDR1 as LNHDA and CDR2 as SQIVND (reference sequence). Trimming shortened V by 6 bases and J by 0 bases, and 5 bases separated the two germline ends. CDR3 residues: CASREVNTEAFF. For the CDR3, the DNA is TGTGCCAGTAGGGAGGTGAACACTGAAGCTTTCTTT.

The chain has TRBV5-6 and TRBJ1-1; D call uncertain. Trimming took 2 bases from V and 4 from J, leaving 9 bases between them. The germline CDR1 and CDR2 sequences are SGHDT and YYEEEE. The CDR3 has 13 amino acids. CDR3 sequence: CASSLDTVTEAFF. Written as DNA, the CDR3 is TGTGCCAGCAGCTTAGATACAGTCACTGAAGCTTTCTTT.

The chain couples TRBV5-1 to TRBJ1-3, with D possibly TRBD1 on 6 matching bases. CDR3 size: 15 residues. The V gene's germline CDR1 is SGHRS and CDR2 YFSETQ. Trimming took 0 bases from V and 4 from J, leaving 11 bases between them. The CDR3 nucleotides are TGCGCCAGCAGCTTGGAGCAGGGGCCCGGAAACACCATATATTTT. Amino acids: CASSLEQGPGNTIYF. The full variable domain, rest sourced from reference TRBV5-1 and TRBJ1-3, is KAGVTQTPRYLIKTRGQQVTLSCSPISGHRSVSWYQQTPGQGLQFLFEYFSETQRNKGNFPGRFSGRQFSNSRSEMNVSTLELGDSALYLCASSLEQGPGNTIYFGEGSWLTVV.

The CDR3 nucleotides read TGTGCCAGCAGCGTAGCTCCGAAACAGGGGAACACTGAAGCTTTCTTT. As protein: CASSVAPKQGNTEAFF. The chain recombines TRBV9 with TRBJ1-1; perhaps TRBD1 as D (6 bases). This CDR3 has 16 amino acids. V lost 0 bases and J 1 base, leaving 13 bases between the germline ends. Per germline, CDR1 SGDLS and CDR2 YYNGEE.

The chain couples TRBV30 to TRBJ1-5; D not certain. In germline, CDR1 is GTSNPN, CDR2 SVGIG (reference sequence). CDR3 length: 11 residues. Trimming stripped 2 bases from V and 6 bases from J, with 5 bases between. CDR3 region: CAWSLTQPQHF. CDR3 nucleotides: TGTGCCTGGAGTCTAACTCAGCCCCAGCATTTT.

The CDR3 loop reads CASSPRTDRLEQYF. In DNA, the CDR3 is TGTGCCAGCAGCCCCCGTACAGACCGCCTCGAGCAGTACTTC. The J gene is TRBJ2-7, the V gene TRBV7-6; D is uncertain. The CDR3 is 14 residues long. The V and J ends lost 5 bases and 6 bases respectively, with 17 bases between them. CDR1 and CDR2 (germline): SGHVS, FNYEAQ.

The V call is TRBV7-7, the J call TRBJ2-1, with 14 bases lining up with TRBD2. Germline V gene lookup returns CDR1 SSHAT and CDR2 FNYEAQ (reference sequence). This CDR3 comprises 15 residues. After removal of 5 bases from V and 5 bases from J, the junction contained 2 bases not matched to a gene. CDR3 coding DNA: TGTGCCAGCAGCCGGGGACTAGCGGGGGACAATGAGCAGTTCTTC. Translated, it gives CASSRGLAGDNEQFF.

The chain uses TRBV19 and TRBJ2-3, with 10 bases matching TRBD2. Germline V gene sequence: CDR1 LNHDA, CDR2 SQIVND (reference sequence). The CDR3 spans 17 residues. With 1 base clipped from V and 4 bases from J, the junction kept 8 bases outside the gene matches. This CDR3 reads CASSIARTSGKSDTQYF. The CDR3 nucleotides are TGTGCCAGTAGTATAGCCCGGACTAGCGGCAAGTCAGATACGCAGTATTTT.

This rearrangement joins TRBV28 to TRBJ2-5; D call uncertain. The J call may be wrong; the DNA end is better matched by TRBJ2-7. Germline CDR1 and CDR2: MDHEN and SYDVKM. The CDR3 extends over 12 amino acids. The CDR3 DNA is TGTGCCAGCAGCCCGACATCGTACGAGCAGTACTTC. Translated, it gives CASSPTSYEQYF.

V is TRBV19 and J is TRBJ2-1; 8 bases match TRBD1. The germline V gene has CDR1 LNHDA and CDR2 SQIVND (reference sequence). This CDR3 region has 14 residues. With V trimmed by 3 bases and J by 3 bases, 1 base remained unmatched. The chain's CDR3 is CASSMGQVYNEQFF. The CDR3 DNA sequence: TGTGCCAGTAGTATGGGACAGGTCTACAATGAGCAGTTCTTC.

This chain uses TRBV6-5 with TRBJ1-1; perhaps TRBD1 as D (5 bases). Germline V gene data show CDR1 as MNHEY and CDR2 as SVGAGI. The CDR3 is 15 amino acids. V gave up 0 bases and J gave up 2 bases, with 10 bases separating them. CDR3 residues: CASSYSWTQNTEAFF. CDR3 coding DNA: TGTGCCAGCAGTTACTCCTGGACACAAAACACTGAAGCTTTCTTT.

The chain is built from TRBV7-8 and TRBJ2-7; 10 bases are shared with TRBD2. CDR1 is SGHVS, CDR2 FQNEAQ, per germline. This CDR3 contains 15 residues. Trimming took 1 base from V and 7 from J; bases not matched to a gene: 7. CDR3 in amino acids: CASSLGLAGAGEQYF. DNA of the CDR3: TGTGCCAGCAGCTTAGGCCTAGCGGGAGCGGGGGAGCAGTACTTC.

The chain uses TRBV19 and TRBJ2-3, with 9 bases aligning to TRBD2. The germline V gene encodes CDR1 LNHDA and CDR2 SQIVND (reference sequence). The CDR3 loop spans 15 amino acids. J gave up 0 bases and V 9 bases, and 7 bases lay outside the gene matches. CDR3 in amino acids: CASETSGSSTDTQYF. In DNA form, the CDR3 reads TGTGCCAGCGAGACTAGCGGATCTAGCACAGATACGCAGTATTTT.

V is TRBV10-1 and J is TRBJ2-1, with a possible D match to TRBD2 (6 bases). Trimming pared 8 bases from V and 2 bases from J, leaving 16 bases between. This CDR3 is 15 amino acids long. Germline CDR1 WNHNN, CDR2 SYGVQD (reference sequence). The CDR3 DNA is TGCGCCAGCGATCAGGTCGGGAGCACCTACAATGAGCAGTTCTTC. It is translated as CASDQVGSTYNEQFF.

The chain carries TRBV29-1 and TRBJ2-3; 14 positions agree with TRBD2. CDR3 length: 15 amino acids. CDR1 SQVTM and CDR2 ANQGSEA come from the germline V gene. The ends lost 4 bases at V and 4 bases at J; junction bases unmatched: 4. The CDR3 region is CSVGGTSGGADTQYF. In nucleotides, the CDR3 is TGCAGCGTTGGGGGGACTAGCGGGGGAGCAGATACGCAGTATTTT.

The V gene is TRBV29-1, the J gene TRBJ2-7, with a weak D call TRBD2 (5 bases). The V and J ends lost 7 bases and 5 bases respectively, with 18 bases between them. The CDR3 runs 13 residues. Germline lookup yields CDR1 SQVTM and CDR2 ANQGSEA. CDR3 DNA: TGCAGCGGTTCTCTACGGGGATCCGACGAGCAGTACTTC. Residues: CSGSLRGSDEQYF.

This rearrangement joins TRBV7-9 to TRBJ2-1, with 13 bases matching TRBD2. The V segment lost 5 bases and the J segment 1 base; nucleotides outside the gene matches: 8. Germline CDR1 reads SEHNR; CDR2 reads FQNEAQ (reference sequence). CDR3 length equals 18 residues. The CDR3 DNA is TGTGCCAGCAGCCACACTAGCGGGAGGGCCTTATCCTACAATGAGCAGTTCTTC. This translates into CASSHTSGRALSYNEQFF.

The rearrangement uses TRBV19 and TRBJ2-5; weak D call: TRBD2 (6 bases). The length of the CDR3 is 16 residues. CDR1 LNHDA and CDR2 SQIVND come from the germline V gene (reference sequence). Trimming stripped 2 bases from V and 5 bases from J, with 18 bases between. For the CDR3, the DNA is TGTGCCAGTAGTATACCTGGAGGGCTTGGTTCGGAGACCCAGTACTTC. Translating gives CASSIPGGLGSETQYF.

The CDR3 sequence is CASSYLASGASEQFF. DNA of the CDR3: TGTGCCAGCAGTTACTTGGCTAGCGGGGCCAGTGAGCAGTTCTTC. The chain employs TRBV6-6 and TRBJ2-1; 9 nucleotides align to TRBD2. Germline CDR1 and CDR2: MNHNY and SVGAGI (reference sequence). This CDR3 contains 15 residues. The junction had 7 bases not matched to a gene; V was cut back by 1 base and J by 9 bases.

About this clone itself: Distinct nucleotide sequences in the sample also encode this CDR3. The CDR3 reads CASSPTGADQPQHF. CDR3 nucleotides: TGTGCCAGTAGCCCGACAGGGGCCGATCAGCCCCAGCATTTT. This chain joins TRBV19 and TRBJ1-5; 8 nucleotides agree with TRBD1. The CDR3 is 14 amino acids. V was clipped by 6 bases and J by 5 bases; unmatched bases: 6. Looked up from germline, CDR1 is LNHDA and CDR2 is SQIVND (reference sequence).

The genes are TRBV15 and TRBJ2-7, with D perhaps matching TRBD2 (6 bases). V lost 5 bases, J lost 3 bases, and 20 bases lay in between. This CDR3 contains 16 residues. Germline V CDR1 and CDR2: LNHNV, YYDKDF (reference sequence). CDR3 bases: TGTGCCACCAGCCCCCCGGGAAGCGGGCTTAACTACGAGCAGTACTTC. Residues: CATSPPGSGLNYEQYF.

This sequence joins TRBV5-4 and TRBJ1-6; the D is unclear. CDR1 is SGHNT and CDR2 is YYREEE in the germline V gene (reference sequence). The CDR3 sequence is 14 residues long. V was trimmed by 3 bases and J by 4 bases, leaving 8 bases between them. CDR3 coding DNA: TGTGCCAGCAGCTCGAGAAGTTATAATTCACCCCTCCACTTT. It specifies CASSSRSYNSPLHF.

The chain combines TRBV10-3 with TRBJ2-7; 14 bases agree with TRBD2. This CDR3 region has 18 residues. The V segment lost 6 bases and the J segment 0 bases; nucleotides outside the gene matches: 10. CDR1 ENHRY and CDR2 SYGVKD come from the germline V gene. CDR3 region: CAIRAGTSGGISSYEQYF. CDR3 bases: TGTGCCATCAGGGCCGGGACTAGCGGGGGTATTAGCTCCTACGAGCAGTACTTC.

V usage is TRBV6-1 and J usage is TRBJ1-6, with a tentative D call TRBD1 (5 bases). This CDR3 comprises 15 residues. V was trimmed by 11 bases and J by 0 bases, leaving 14 bases between them. The germline V gene encodes CDR1 MNHNS and CDR2 SASEGT. This CDR3 reads CAVQTQGSYNSPLHF. DNA of the CDR3: TGTGCCGTTCAAACCCAGGGCTCCTATAATTCACCCCTCCACTTT.

This chain uses TRBV30 with TRBJ2-2; 9 positions match TRBD1. J was trimmed by 7 bases and V by 0 bases; bases with no gene match: 3. The V gene's germline CDR1 is GTSNPN and CDR2 SVGIG (reference sequence). The CDR3 runs 14 residues. The chain's CDR3 is CAWSVGTGFGELFF. CDR3 in DNA: TGTGCCTGGAGTGTAGGGACAGGGTTCGGGGAGCTGTTTTTT.

The rearrangement joins TRBV2 to TRBJ2-7, with 11 bases lining up with TRBD1. Germline V gene sequence: CDR1 SNHLY, CDR2 FYNNEI. The CDR3 contains 14 residues. V was clipped by 5 bases and J by 4 bases; unmatched bases: 4. Here the CDR3 DNA reads TGTGCCAGCAGTCTGGGGACAGGGGGGTACGAGCAGTACTTC. Encoded protein: CASSLGTGGYEQYF.